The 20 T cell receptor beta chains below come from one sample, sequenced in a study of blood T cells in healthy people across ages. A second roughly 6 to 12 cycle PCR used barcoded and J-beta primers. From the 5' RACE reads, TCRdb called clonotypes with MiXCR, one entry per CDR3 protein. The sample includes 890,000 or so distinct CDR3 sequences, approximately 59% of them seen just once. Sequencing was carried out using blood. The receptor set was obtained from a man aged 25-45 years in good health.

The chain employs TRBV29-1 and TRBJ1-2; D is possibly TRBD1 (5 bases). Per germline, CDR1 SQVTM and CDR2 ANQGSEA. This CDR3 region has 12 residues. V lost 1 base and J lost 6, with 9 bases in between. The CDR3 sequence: CSVEAQGDGYTF. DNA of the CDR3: TGCAGCGTTGAAGCGCAGGGTGATGGCTACACCTTC.

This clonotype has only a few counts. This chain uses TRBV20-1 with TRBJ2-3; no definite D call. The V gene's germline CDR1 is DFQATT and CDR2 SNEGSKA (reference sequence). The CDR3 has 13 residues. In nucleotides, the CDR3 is TGCAGCTTATATATCTCGGGCACAGATACGCAGTATTTT. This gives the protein CSLYISGTDTQYF.

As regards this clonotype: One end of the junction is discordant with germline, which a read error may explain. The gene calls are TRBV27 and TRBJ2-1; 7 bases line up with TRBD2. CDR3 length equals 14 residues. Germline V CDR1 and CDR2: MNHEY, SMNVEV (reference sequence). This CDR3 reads CARSLASGDTEQFF. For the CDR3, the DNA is TGTGCCAGGAGTTTGGCTAGCGGAGATACTGAGCAGTTCTTC.

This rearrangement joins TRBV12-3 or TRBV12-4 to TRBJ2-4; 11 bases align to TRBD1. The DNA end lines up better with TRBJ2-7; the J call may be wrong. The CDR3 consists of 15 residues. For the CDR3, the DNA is TGTGCCAGCAGTCAAACGGACAGGGGGCTGAACGAGCAGTACTTC. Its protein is CASSQTDRGLNEQYF.

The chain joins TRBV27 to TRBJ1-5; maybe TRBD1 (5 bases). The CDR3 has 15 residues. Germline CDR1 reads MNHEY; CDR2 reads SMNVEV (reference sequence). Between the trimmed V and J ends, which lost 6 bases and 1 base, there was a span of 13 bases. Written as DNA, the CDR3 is TGTGCCAGCAGGGGGACGGGCTTGAGCAATCAGCCCCAGCATTTT. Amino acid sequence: CASRGTGLSNQPQHF.

The CDR3 DNA reads TGTGCCAGCAGCGTAGCGCAGGGTAGAGGGTCCCACAATGAGCAGTTCTTC. This translates into CASSVAQGRGSHNEQFF. The chain couples TRBV9 to TRBJ2-1; either TRBD1 or TRBD2 may fit D (5 bases each). The germline gives CDR1 SGDLS, CDR2 YYNGEE. Trimming removed 0 bases at V and 5 bases at J, with 18 bases between. This CDR3 is built from 17 residues.

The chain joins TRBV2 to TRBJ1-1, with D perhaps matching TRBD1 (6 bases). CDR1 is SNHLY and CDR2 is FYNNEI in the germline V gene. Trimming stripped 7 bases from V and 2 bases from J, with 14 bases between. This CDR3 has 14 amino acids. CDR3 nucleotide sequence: TGTGCCAGCAATAGGGACATTCCTAACACTGAAGCTTTCTTT. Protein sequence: CASNRDIPNTEAFF.

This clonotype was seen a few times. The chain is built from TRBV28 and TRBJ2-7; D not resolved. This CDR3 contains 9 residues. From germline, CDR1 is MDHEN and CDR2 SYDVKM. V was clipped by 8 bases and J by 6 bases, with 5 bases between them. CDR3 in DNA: TGTGCCAGCGGGGTCGAGCAGTACTTC. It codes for CASGVEQYF. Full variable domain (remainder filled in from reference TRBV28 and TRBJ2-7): DVKVTQSSRYLVKRTGEKVFLECVQDMDHENMFWYRQDPGLGLRLIYFSYDVKMKEKGDIPEGYSVSREKKERFSLILESASTNQTSMYLCASGVEQYFGPGTRLTVT.

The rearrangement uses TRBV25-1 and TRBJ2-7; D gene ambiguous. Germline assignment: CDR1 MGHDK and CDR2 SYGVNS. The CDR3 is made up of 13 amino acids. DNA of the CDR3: TGTGTCAGTTTAAGCCCCGGAGACTACGAGCAGTACTTC. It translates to CVSLSPGDYEQYF.

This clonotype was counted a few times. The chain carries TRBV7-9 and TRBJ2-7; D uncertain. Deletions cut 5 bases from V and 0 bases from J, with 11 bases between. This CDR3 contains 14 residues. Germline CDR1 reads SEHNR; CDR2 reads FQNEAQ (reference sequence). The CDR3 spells CASSPLYGSYEQYF. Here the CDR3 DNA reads TGTGCCAGCAGCCCCCTCTATGGCTCCTACGAGCAGTACTTC. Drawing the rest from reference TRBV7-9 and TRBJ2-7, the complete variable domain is DTGVSQNPRHKITKRGQNVTFRCDPISEHNRLYWYRQTLGQGPEFLTYFQNEAQLEKSRLLSDRFSAERPKGSFSTLEIQRTEQGDSAMYLCASSPLYGSYEQYFGPGTRLTVT.

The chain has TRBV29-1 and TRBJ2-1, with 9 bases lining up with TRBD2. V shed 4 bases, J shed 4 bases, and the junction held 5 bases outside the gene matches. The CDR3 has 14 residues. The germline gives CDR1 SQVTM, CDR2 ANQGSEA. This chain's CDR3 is CSVGRGGTYNEQFF. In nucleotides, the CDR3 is TGCAGCGTTGGGCGGGGGGGCACTTACAATGAGCAGTTCTTC.

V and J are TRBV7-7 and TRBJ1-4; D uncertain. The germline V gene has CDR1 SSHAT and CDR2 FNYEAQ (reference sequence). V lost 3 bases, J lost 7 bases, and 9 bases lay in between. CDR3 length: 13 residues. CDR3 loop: CASSFNYGEKLFF. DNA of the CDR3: TGTGCCAGCAGCTTTAATTATGGTGAAAAACTGTTTTTT.

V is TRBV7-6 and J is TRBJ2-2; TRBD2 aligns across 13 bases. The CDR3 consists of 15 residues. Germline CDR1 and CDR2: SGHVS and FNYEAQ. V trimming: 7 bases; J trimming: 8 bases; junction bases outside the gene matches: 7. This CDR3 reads CASTTSGGASGELFF. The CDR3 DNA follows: TGTGCCAGCACCACTAGCGGGGGGGCCTCAGGGGAGCTGTTTTTT.

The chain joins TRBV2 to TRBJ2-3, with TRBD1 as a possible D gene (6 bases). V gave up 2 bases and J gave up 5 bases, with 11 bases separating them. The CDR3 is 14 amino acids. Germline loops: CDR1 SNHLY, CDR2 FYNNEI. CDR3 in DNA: TGTGCCAGCAGTGAACAGGGGCTTGGAGATACGCAGTATTTT. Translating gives CASSEQGLGDTQYF.

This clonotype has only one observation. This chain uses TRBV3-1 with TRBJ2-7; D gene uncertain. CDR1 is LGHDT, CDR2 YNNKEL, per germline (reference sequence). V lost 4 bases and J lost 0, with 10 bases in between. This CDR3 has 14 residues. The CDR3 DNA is TGTGCCAGCAGCCGACTTCCGAGCTCCTACGAGCAGTACTTC. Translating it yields CASSRLPSSYEQYF.

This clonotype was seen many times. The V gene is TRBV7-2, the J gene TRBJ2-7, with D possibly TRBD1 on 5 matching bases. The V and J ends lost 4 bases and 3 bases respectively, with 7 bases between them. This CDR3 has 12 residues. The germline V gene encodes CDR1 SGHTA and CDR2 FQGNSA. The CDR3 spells CASSYGHYEQYF. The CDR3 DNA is TGTGCCAGCAGCTATGGACACTACGAGCAGTACTTC.

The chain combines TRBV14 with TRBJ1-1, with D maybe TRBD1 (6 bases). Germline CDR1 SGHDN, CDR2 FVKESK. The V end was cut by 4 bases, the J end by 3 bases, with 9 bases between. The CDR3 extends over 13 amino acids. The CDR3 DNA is TGTGCCAGCAGCCGAAACAGGGACACTGAAGCTTTCTTT. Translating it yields CASSRNRDTEAFF.

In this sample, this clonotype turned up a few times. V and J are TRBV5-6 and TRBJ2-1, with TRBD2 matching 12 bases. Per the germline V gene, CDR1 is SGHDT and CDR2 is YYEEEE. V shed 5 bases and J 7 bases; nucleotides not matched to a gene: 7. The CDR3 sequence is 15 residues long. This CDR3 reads CASSPTSGGQNEQFF. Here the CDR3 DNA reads TGTGCCAGCAGTCCGACTAGCGGGGGCCAAAATGAGCAGTTCTTC.

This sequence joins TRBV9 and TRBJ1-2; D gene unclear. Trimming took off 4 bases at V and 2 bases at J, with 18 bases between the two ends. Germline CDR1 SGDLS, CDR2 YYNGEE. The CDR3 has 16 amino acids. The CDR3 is CASSRIFASGNYGYTF. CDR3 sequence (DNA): TGTGCCAGCAGCAGGATATTCGCTTCAGGAAACTATGGCTACACCTTC.

This CDR3 reads CASSSASELTDTQYF. DNA of the CDR3: TGCGCCAGCAGCTCTGCTAGCGAGCTCACAGATACGCAGTATTTT. V is TRBV5-1 and J is TRBJ2-3, with D possibly TRBD2 on 6 matching bases. Germline assignment: CDR1 SGHRS and CDR2 YFSETQ. The CDR3 spans 15 residues. Trimming took off 3 bases at V and 2 bases at J, with 13 bases between the two ends.